This T cell receptor (beta chain) originates from a study of blood T cells in healthy people across ages. This clonotype has only a few counts. Trimming took off 6 bases at V and 6 bases at J, with 15 bases between the two ends. The CDR3 has 14 amino acids. Looked up from germline, CDR1 is SGHTA and CDR2 is FQGNSA. For the second PCR, which ran for about 7 to 12 cycles, a sample-barcoded 5' primer and a J-beta primer mix were used. MiXCR, run by TCRdb on the 5' RACE reads, gives a single entry per CDR3 protein. In the table there are some 1.6 million distinct CDR3 sequences, approximately 32% of which are singletons.

Source material: blood. The clonotype comes from a woman aged 30 to 39 in good health. The chain links TRBV7-2 to TRBJ2-1; maybe TRBD2 (5 bases). In nucleotides, the CDR3 is TGTGCCAGCAGTATAGGACTCTCCGGCAATGAGCAGTTCTTC. Protein: CASSIGLSGNEQFF.